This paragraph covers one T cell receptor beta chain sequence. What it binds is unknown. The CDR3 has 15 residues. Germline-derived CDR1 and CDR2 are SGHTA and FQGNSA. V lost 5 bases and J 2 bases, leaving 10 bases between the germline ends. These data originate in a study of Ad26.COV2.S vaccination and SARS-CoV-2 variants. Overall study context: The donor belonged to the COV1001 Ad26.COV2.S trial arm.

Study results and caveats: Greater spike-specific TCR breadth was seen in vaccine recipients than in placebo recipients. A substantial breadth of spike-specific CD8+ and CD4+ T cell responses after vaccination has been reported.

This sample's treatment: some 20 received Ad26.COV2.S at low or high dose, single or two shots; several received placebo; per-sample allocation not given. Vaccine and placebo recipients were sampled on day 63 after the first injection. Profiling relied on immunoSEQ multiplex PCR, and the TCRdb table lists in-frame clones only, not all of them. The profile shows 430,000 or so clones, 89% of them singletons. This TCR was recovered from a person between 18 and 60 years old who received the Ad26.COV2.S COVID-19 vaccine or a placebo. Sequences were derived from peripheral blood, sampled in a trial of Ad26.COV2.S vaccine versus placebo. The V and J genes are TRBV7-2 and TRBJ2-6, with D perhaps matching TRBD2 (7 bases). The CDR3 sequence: CASSQGGAGANVLTF. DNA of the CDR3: TGTGCCAGCAGCCAAGGGGGGGCTGGGGCCAACGTCCTGACTTTC.